Presented here are 5 T cell receptor beta chains from one specimen sequenced in a study of blood T cell repertoires in COVID-19 (dated by TCRdb to 2018 to 2021). The library came from the immunoSEQ multiplex PCR assay. Drawn from immuneACCESS, this table holds only the in-frame rearrangements with V and J called that TCRdb kept. Clones are partly lost; checked studies trace under half to an unresolved V gene and leave the rest unexplained. The sample yields some 70,000 clones; about 91% were counted once. The ten largest clones represent 8.2% of the sample. Specimen: peripheral blood. These receptors all come from a man aged 50 to 60 with active COVID-19.

The gene calls are TRBV3-1 (or the pseudogene TRBV3-2) and TRBJ2-7; TRBD1 matches at 7 bases. J lost 5 bases, V lost 3 bases, and 7 bases had no gene match. Germline loops: CDR1 LGHDT, CDR2 YNNKEL (reference sequence). CDR3 length: 14 residues. Written as DNA, the CDR3 is TGTGCCAGCAGCCACCTAGGGGGCTGGAACGAGCAGTACTTC. Translated: CASSHLGGWNEQYF.

J is TRBJ1-4 and V is TRBV3-1 (or the pseudogene TRBV3-2); TRBD1 is a possible D gene (5 bases). V was trimmed by 4 bases and J by 8 bases, leaving 17 bases between them. Germline CDR1 is LGHDT and CDR2 is YNNKEL (reference sequence). The CDR3 has 15 residues. The CDR3 here is CASSPLAGKGEKLFF. The CDR3, as DNA: TGTGCCAGCAGCCCCCTTGCAGGGAAAGGCGAAAAACTGTTTTTT.

V usage is TRBV12-2 and J usage is TRBJ2-7; the table's D call, TRBD1, was not checked against the DNA. TRBV12-2 has pseudogene status. CDR3 length: 17 residues. The CDR3 DNA is TGTGCAAGTCGCTTAGCCCAGAGGCGACAGATTTTCTACGAGCAGTACTTC. Its translation is CASRLAQRRQIFYEQYF.

The chain carries TRBV24-1 and TRBJ1-1; no clear D gene. The V gene lost 4 bases and the J gene lost 3 bases, with 11 bases spanning the gap. The CDR3 has 14 amino acids. The germline gives CDR1 KGHDR, CDR2 SFDVKD. For the CDR3, the DNA is TGTGCCACCAGTGACCCCGAAGTAGACACTGAAGCTTTCTTT. Its translation: CATSDPEVDTEAFF.

The J gene is TRBJ1-1, the V gene TRBV5-1, with 7 bases lining up with TRBD1. Germline CDR1 reads SGHRS; CDR2 reads YFSETQ. Trimming cost V 0 bases and J 5 bases; bases outside gene matches: 16. The CDR3 is 18 amino acids. The CDR3 reads CASSLVLEDGRGPTEAFF. In DNA, the CDR3 is TGCGCCAGCAGCTTGGTATTGGAGGACGGGAGGGGGCCAACTGAAGCTTTCTTT.